This T cell receptor beta chain was recorded in a study of sequential checkpoint blockade in melanoma. Study overall: Matched biopsies came pretreatment and at week 13 for 20 to 25 patients.

Notes on the study in general: About 30 times likelier clinical benefit followed increased tumor T-cell fraction and clonality. Tumor T-cell fraction and clonality correlated with PD-L1 and CD8+ counts.

A note on this clone: Its specificity is not known.

Clones were sequenced by immunoSEQ multiplex PCR, and TCRdb holds only the in-frame ones, with some missing. Of over 1,500 clones in the sample, around 23% were seen once. Treatment meaning: randomized to nivolumab then ipilimumab (arm A) or the reverse (arm B). Patients had received no earlier DNA-damaging chemotherapy. The germline V gene encodes CDR1 LNHDA and CDR2 SQIVND (reference sequence). This CDR3 region has 18 residues. J was trimmed by 3 bases and V by 5 bases; bases with no gene match: 16. The receptor was derived from a human donor with melanoma. The source material was tumor tissue (inferred from file names), sampled from a patient given nivolumab and ipilimumab in sequence. This chain links TRBV19 with TRBJ2-3; 8 bases agree with TRBD2. CDR3 DNA: TGTGCCAGTAGTTGGGTGATGGTCCGGGAGGGCCAGACAGATACGCAGTATTTT. It codes for CASSWVMVREGQTDTQYF.